This is a list of T cell receptor beta chains from one sample in a study of regulatory T cells in long-lasting Graves disease. Using its own MiXCR run on the multiplex PCR reads, TCRdb lists one record per CDR3 protein. Altogether 550,000 or so distinct CDR3 sequences are present, more than 10% being singletons, with the ten largest covering 8% to 10%. These sequences were also reported in another study, on T cells in Graves' hyperthyroidism and ophthalmopathy.

The sequencing used peripheral blood mononuclear cells (PBMCs), collected at new diagnosis, from a patient treated with antithyroid drugs. The receptors were sampled from a woman younger than 45 with Graves disease. CDR3s include the opening cysteine and the closing phenylalanine or tryptophan. Fields, in order: V gene, D gene, J gene, CDR3 protein. The D gene is left open where the match is weak.

TRBV15,.,TRBJ2-3,CATSNPSGADTQYF
TRBV7-9,TRBD1,TRBJ2-3,CASKTGTGVTDTQYF
TRBV3-1,.,TRBJ2-1,CASSQGSGSYNEQFF
TRBV10-3,TRBD2,TRBJ2-2,CAIGGGPLGAGELFF
TRBV6-2/TRBV6-3,.,TRBJ1-2,CASTPRGAYGYTF
TRBV6-2/TRBV6-3,.,TRBJ1-2,CASSYTNYGYTF
TRBV2,.,TRBJ2-1,CASRDSGLRSYNEQFF
TRBV5-1,TRBD2,TRBJ2-3,CASSLARREVVDTQYF
TRBV10-1,TRBD2,TRBJ2-3,CASSESRGGRALVTDTQYF
TRBV28,TRBD1,TRBJ1-5,CASSPGTGIQPQHF
TRBV19,.,TRBJ1-2,CASSIGRGQPYGYTF
TRBV7-9,.,TRBJ1-3,CASSWVSGGHPNTIYF
TRBV28,TRBD2,TRBJ2-1,CASSSPSGSNNEQFF
TRBV20-1,TRBD2,TRBJ2-3,CSARGLAGADTQYF
TRBV6-1,.,TRBJ1-2,CASRPQGRDGYTF
TRBV7-9,.,TRBJ1-2,CASSLERSRTYGYTF
TRBV2,TRBD1,TRBJ2-5,CASSRDRVTETQYF
TRBV6-1,.,TRBJ1-3,CASSEAGSGNTIYF
TRBV19,.,TRBJ2-7,CASSVPGGREQYF
TRBV20-1,TRBD1,TRBJ1-5,CSARIPGQYSNQPQHF
TRBV2,.,TRBJ1-5,CASRPINQPQHF
TRBV25-1,TRBD2,TRBJ2-3,CASSRTSGSGSDTQYF
TRBV2,TRBD1,TRBJ2-1,CASREGQGLDEQFF
TRBV29-1,TRBD2,TRBJ2-7,CSGLLAGVGEQYF
TRBV2,TRBD1,TRBJ1-6,CASSGDSNNSPLHF
TRBV7-2,.,TRBJ2-7,CASSPTFPYEQYF
TRBV6-5,TRBD1,TRBJ1-5,CASSYSSDRGQPQHF
TRBV2,.,TRBJ1-5,CASRAYSNQPQHF
TRBV11-2,TRBD1,TRBJ1-2,CASSLGPGQGPFGYTF
TRBV20-1,TRBD1,TRBJ2-1,CSPGTGMYNEQFF
TRBV24-1,TRBD2,TRBJ2-1,CATSPSGVNYNEQFF
TRBV7-8,TRBD1,TRBJ1-4,CASSSLARTGINEKLFF
TRBV6-1,TRBD1,TRBJ1-5,CASINTGGGGQPQHF
TRBV28,.,TRBJ2-2,CASLWSNTGELFF
TRBV7-8,.,TRBJ1-1,CASTQRSWGERGTEAFF
TRBV28,.,TRBJ1-5,CASSPLRGSYSNQPQHF
TRBV20-1,.,TRBJ1-2,CSAREAQGGGDGYTF
TRBV20-1,TRBD1,TRBJ2-7,CSASTGAISYEQYF
TRBV5-4,.,TRBJ2-7,CASSLANTPGYEQYF
TRBV29-1,TRBD2,TRBJ2-1,CSVEGTSGTHSSYNEQFF
TRBV5-1,TRBD1,TRBJ1-1,CASSSSVTGVRSYTEAFF